A selection of T cell receptor beta chains follows, all from one sample in a study of CD8 T cells in Susac syndrome. TCRdb used MiXCR to reprocess the immunoSEQ multiplex PCR reads, holding one entry per CDR3 protein. In the table there are about 210,000 distinct CDR3 sequences, around 96% of which are singletons. Sequencing used CD4+ T cells from PBMCs. The receptors stem from a human donor with multiple sclerosis. Both conserved end residues are trimmed from each CDR3. D genes are given only for firm matches. Clone sizes are given selectively: once, few, many, or a class where the clone is expanded.

D: NA; size: NA; J: TRBJ2-5; V: TRBV6-5; CDR3: ASSPGTTHGAQY
D: NA; size: NA; J: TRBJ1-1; V: TRBV12-3/TRBV12-4; CDR3: ASSHERHTEAF
D: NA; size: NA; J: TRBJ1-1; V: TRBV24-1; CDR3: ATSDFRGDAEAF
D: TRBD1; size: NA; J: TRBJ1-3; V: TRBV29-1; CDR3: SARGQLKGNTIY
D: NA; size: NA; J: TRBJ2-1; V: TRBV12-3/TRBV12-4; CDR3: ASSLGNEQF
D: TRBD1; size: NA; J: TRBJ1-1; V: TRBV20-1; CDR3: SAPDRGLAF
D: NA; size: once; J: TRBJ2-3; V: TRBV23-1; CDR3: ASTKGTDTQY
D: NA; size: NA; J: TRBJ1-2; V: TRBV20-1; CDR3: SASITDT
D: TRBD1; size: NA; J: TRBJ2-2; V: TRBV30; CDR3: AWNGEGQGNTGELF
D: NA; size: NA; J: TRBJ1-1; V: TRBV30; CDR3: AWSVRAGSEAF
D: NA; size: NA; J: TRBJ1-5; V: TRBV6-1; CDR3: ASRAGTLENQPQH
D: TRBD2; size: once; J: TRBJ2-1; V: TRBV20-1; CDR3: SASKRFASGGNEQF